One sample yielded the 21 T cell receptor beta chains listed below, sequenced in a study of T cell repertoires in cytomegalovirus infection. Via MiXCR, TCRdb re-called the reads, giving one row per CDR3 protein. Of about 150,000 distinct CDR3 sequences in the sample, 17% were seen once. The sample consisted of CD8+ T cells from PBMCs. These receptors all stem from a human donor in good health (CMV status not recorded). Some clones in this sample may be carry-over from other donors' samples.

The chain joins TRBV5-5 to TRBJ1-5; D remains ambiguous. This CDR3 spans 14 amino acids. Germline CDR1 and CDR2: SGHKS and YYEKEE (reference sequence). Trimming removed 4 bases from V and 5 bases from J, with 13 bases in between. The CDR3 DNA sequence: TGTGCCAGCAGCACGGACGACGGCTATCAGCCCCAGCATTTT. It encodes CASSTDDGYQPQHF.

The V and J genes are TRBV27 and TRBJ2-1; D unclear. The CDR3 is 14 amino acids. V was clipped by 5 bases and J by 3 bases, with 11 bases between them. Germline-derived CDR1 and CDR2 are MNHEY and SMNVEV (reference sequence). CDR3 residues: CASSHTEFYNEQFF. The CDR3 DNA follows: TGTGCCAGCAGTCATACAGAGTTCTACAATGAGCAGTTCTTC.

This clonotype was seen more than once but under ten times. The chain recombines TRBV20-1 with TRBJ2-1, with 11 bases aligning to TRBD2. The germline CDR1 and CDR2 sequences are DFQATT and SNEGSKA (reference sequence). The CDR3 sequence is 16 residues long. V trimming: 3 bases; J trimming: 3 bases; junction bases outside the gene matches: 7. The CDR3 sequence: CSARESLAGDYNEQFF. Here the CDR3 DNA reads TGCAGTGCTAGGGAATCACTAGCGGGGGACTACAATGAGCAGTTCTTC.

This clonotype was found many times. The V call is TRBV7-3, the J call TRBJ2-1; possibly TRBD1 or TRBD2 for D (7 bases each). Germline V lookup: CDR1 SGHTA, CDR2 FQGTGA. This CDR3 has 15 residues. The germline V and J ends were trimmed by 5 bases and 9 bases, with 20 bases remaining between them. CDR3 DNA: TGTGCCAGCAGCCGGGGGGAGGGGGCGGGTGGTGAGCAGTTCTTC. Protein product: CASSRGEGAGGEQFF.

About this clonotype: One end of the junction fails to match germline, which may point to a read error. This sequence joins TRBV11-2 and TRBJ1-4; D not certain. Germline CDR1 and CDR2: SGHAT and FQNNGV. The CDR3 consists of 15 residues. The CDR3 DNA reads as TGTGCCAACAGCCATGAGTTAGACGGATATGAAAAACTGTTTTTT. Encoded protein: CANSHELDGYEKLFF.

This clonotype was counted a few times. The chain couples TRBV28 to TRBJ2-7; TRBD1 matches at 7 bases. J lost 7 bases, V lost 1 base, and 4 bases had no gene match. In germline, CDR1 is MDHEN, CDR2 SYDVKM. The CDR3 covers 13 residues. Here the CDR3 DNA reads TGTGCCAGCAGTTTATCGACAGGGTGGGAGCAGTACTTC. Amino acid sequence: CASSLSTGWEQYF.

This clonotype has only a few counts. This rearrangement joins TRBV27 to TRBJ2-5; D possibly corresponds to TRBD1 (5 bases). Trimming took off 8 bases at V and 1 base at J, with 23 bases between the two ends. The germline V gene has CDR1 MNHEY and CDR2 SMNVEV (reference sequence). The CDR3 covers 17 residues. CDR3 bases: TGTGCCAGCGGCGTCAGGGCCCCCCAAGCCACCCAAGAGACCCAGTACTTC. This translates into CASGVRAPQATQETQYF.

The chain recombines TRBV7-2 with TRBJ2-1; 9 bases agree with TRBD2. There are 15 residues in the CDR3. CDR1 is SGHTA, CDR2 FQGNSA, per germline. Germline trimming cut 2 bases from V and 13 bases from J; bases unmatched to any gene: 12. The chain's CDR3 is CASSLNPSGEGCQFF. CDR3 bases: TGTGCCAGCAGCTTAAACCCTAGCGGGGAGGGTTGTCAGTTCTTC.

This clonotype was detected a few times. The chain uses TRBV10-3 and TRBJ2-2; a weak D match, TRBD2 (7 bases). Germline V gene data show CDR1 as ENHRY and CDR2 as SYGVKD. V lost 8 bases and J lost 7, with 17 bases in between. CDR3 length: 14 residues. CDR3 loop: CAILRGRSNGELFF. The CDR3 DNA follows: TGTGCCATCCTGCGGGGGCGATCAAACGGGGAGCTGTTTTTT.

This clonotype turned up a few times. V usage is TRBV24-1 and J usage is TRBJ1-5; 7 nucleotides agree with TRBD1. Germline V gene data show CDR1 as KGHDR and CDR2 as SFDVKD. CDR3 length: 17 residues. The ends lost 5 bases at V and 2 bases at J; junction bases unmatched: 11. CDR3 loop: CATSGDSDPRGNQPQHF. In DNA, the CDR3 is TGTGCCACCAGTGGGGACAGCGACCCTCGGGGCAATCAGCCCCAGCATTTT.

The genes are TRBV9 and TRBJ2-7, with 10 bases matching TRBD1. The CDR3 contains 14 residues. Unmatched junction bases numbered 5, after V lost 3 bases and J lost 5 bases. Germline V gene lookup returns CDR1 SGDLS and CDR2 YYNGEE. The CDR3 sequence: CASSGGTGVNEQYF. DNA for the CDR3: TGTGCCAGCAGCGGCGGGACAGGGGTAAACGAGCAGTACTTC.

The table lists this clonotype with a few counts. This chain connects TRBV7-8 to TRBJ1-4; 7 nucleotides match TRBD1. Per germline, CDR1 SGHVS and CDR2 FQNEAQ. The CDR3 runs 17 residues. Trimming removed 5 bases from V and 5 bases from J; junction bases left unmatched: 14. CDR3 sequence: CASSLRQGGGWNEKLFF. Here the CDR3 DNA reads TGTGCCAGCAGCCTCCGACAGGGAGGAGGTTGGAATGAAAAACTGTTTTTT.

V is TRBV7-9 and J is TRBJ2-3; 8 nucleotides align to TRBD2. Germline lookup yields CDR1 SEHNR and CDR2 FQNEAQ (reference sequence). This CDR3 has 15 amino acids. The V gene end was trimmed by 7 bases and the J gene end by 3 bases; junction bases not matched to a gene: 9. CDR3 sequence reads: CASTLSGKGTDTQYF. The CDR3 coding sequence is TGTGCCAGCACCCTTAGCGGGAAGGGGACAGATACGCAGTATTTT.

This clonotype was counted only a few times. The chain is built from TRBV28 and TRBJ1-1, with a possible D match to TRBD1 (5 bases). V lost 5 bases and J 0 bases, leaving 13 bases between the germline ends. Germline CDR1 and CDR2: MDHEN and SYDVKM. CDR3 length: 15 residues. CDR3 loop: CASSLWGSVNTEAFF. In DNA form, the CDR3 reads TGTGCCAGCAGTCTCTGGGGGTCGGTGAACACTGAAGCTTTCTTT.

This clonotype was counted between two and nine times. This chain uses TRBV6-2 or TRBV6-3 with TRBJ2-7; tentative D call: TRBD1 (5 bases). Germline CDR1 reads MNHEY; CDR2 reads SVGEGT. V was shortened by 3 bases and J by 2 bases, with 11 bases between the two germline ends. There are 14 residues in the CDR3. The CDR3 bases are TGTGCCAGCAGTTATCGACAGATCGCCTACGAGCAGTACTTC. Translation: CASSYRQIAYEQYF.

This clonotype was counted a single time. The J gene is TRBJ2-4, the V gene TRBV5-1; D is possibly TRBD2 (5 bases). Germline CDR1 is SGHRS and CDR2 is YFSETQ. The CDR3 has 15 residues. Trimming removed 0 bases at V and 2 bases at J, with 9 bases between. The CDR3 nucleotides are TGCGCCAGCAGCTTGGGTCGGGGATCCAAAAACATTCAGTACTTC. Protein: CASSLGRGSKNIQYF.

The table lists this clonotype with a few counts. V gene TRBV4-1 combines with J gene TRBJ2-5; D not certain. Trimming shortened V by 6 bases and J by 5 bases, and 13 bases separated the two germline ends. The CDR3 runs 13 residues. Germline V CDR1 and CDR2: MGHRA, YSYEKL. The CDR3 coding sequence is TGCGCCAGCAGTCAAAGGCTTGGGGAGACCCAGTACTTC. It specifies CASSQRLGETQYF.

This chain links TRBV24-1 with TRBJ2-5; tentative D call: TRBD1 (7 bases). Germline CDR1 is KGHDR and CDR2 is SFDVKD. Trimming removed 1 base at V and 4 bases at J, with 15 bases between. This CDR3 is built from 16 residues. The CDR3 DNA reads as TGTGCCACCAGTGATTTAGCCGACAGGGACTCAGAGACCCAGTACTTC. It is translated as CATSDLADRDSETQYF.

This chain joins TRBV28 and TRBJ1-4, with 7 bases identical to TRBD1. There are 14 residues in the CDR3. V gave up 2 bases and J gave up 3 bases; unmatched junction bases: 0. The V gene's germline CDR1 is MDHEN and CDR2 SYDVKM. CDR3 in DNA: TGTGCCAGCAGTTTAGGGACAGCTAATGAAAAACTGTTTTTT. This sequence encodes CASSLGTANEKLFF.

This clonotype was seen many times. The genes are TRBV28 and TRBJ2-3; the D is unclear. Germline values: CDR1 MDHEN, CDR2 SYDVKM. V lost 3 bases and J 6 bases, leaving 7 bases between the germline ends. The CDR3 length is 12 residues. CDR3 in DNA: TGTGCCAGCAGTTTTCCATCGGATACGCAGTATTTT. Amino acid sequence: CASSFPSDTQYF.

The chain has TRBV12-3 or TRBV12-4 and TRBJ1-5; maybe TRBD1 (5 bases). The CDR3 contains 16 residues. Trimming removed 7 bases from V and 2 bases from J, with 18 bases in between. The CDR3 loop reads CASTGSFGAGNQPQHF. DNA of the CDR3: TGTGCCAGCACAGGGTCGTTCGGGGCTGGCAATCAGCCCCAGCATTTT.